What follows are 12 T cell receptor beta chains derived from one specimen sequenced in a study of post-analysis software for immune sequencing data. The antigens these receptors bind are not known. Unique-molecular-identifier-tagged TCR beta cDNA libraries were used. TCRdb re-called the PCR reads with MiXCR, one entry per CDR3 protein. The table has 750,000 to 950,000 distinct CDR3 sequences, approximately 50% seen once. Study results and caveats: Four or five TRBV segments were more frequent in patients than controls; TRBV5-6, TRBV5-1 and TRBV20-1 belonged to this group.

Sequencing used blood. These receptors were collected from a girl between 10 and 17 years old with multiple sclerosis.

The chain joins TRBV7-9 to TRBJ1-1; D call uncertain. The CDR3 totals 14 residues. Per germline, CDR1 SEHNR and CDR2 FQNEAQ (reference sequence). Trimming took off 1 base at V and 1 base at J, with 7 bases between the two ends. The CDR3 coding sequence is TGTGCCAGCAGCTTAGACAGCAAGAACACTGAAGCTTTCTTT. As protein: CASSLDSKNTEAFF.

This clonotype came up a few times. This rearrangement joins TRBV29-1 to TRBJ2-3, with TRBD2 matching 11 bases. Germline CDR1 and CDR2: SQVTM and ANQGSEA. V trimming: 7 bases; J trimming: 4 bases; junction bases outside the gene matches: 7. The CDR3 is 14 amino acids. DNA for the CDR3: TGCAGCGCTGGAGGGACTAGCGGATCAGATACGCAGTATTTT. It translates to CSAGGTSGSDTQYF.

The genes are TRBV12-3 or TRBV12-4 and TRBJ2-6, with unresolved D. Trimming shortened V by 2 bases and J by 3 bases, and 2 bases separated the two germline ends. CDR3 length equals 13 residues. The CDR3 region has the DNA TGTGCCAGCAGTTTATTTGGGGCCAACGTCCTGACTTTC. The encoded protein is CASSLFGANVLTF.

This chain connects TRBV20-1 to TRBJ2-5, with TRBD2 matching over 13 bases. Germline CDR1 is DFQATT and CDR2 is SNEGSKA (reference sequence). Trimming took 5 bases from V and 3 from J; bases not matched to a gene: 0. The CDR3 is 13 amino acids. CDR3 residues: CSAGTSGEETQYF. The CDR3 DNA reads TGCAGTGCTGGGACTAGCGGGGAAGAGACCCAGTACTTC.

The rearrangement links TRBV5-1 to TRBJ1-6; D is uncertain. The CDR3 is 14 residues long. The germline V gene has CDR1 SGHRS and CDR2 YFSETQ. The V end was cut by 4 bases, the J end by 6 bases, with 11 bases between. CDR3 DNA: TGCGCCAGCAGCCAGCCGCTACGTAATTCACCCCTCCACTTT. This encodes CASSQPLRNSPLHF.

This chain joins TRBV5-1 and TRBJ2-5; D assignment may be TRBD1 or TRBD2 (7 bases each). The assigned J gene may be wrong: the sequence end matches TRBJ2-7 better. CDR1 and CDR2 from the germline V gene are SGHRS and YFSETQ. The CDR3 extends over 13 amino acids. The CDR3 DNA is TGCGCCAGCAGTTGGGAGGGGGCAGACGAGCAGTACTTC. Its protein is CASSWEGADEQYF.

A few counts support this clonotype. The rearrangement joins TRBV7-9 to TRBJ2-7, with D unclear. Trimming stripped 1 base from V and 5 bases from J, with 6 bases between. The CDR3 is 12 residues long. Germline-derived CDR1 and CDR2 are SEHNR and FQNEAQ (reference sequence). DNA of the CDR3: TGTGCCAGCAGCTTAGGTTCCAACGAGCAGTACTTC. Its protein product is CASSLGSNEQYF.

The gene calls are TRBV7-2 and TRBJ1-1; maybe TRBD1 (5 bases). Trimming took 0 bases from V and 0 from J, leaving 8 bases between them. Germline-derived CDR1 and CDR2 are SGHTA and FQGNSA. There are 15 residues in the CDR3. The chain's CDR3 is CASSLAWGLNTEAFF. DNA for the CDR3: TGTGCCAGCAGCTTAGCTTGGGGACTGAACACTGAAGCTTTCTTT.

The chain combines TRBV7-6 with TRBJ1-1, with unresolved D. CDR3 length: 14 amino acids. The V end lost 2 bases, the J end lost 12 bases, and 19 bases lay between the germline ends. Germline assignment: CDR1 SGHVS and CDR2 FNYEAQ. CDR3 sequence (DNA): TGTGCCAGCAGCTTACAACCTTTATCGGACGCCACTTTCTTT. It codes for CASSLQPLSDATFF.

The chain carries TRBV12-3 or TRBV12-4 and TRBJ1-1; D is perhaps TRBD1 (6 bases). V was clipped by 6 bases and J by 4 bases, with 15 bases between them. This CDR3 has 14 residues. The CDR3 sequence: CASRAQGRRTEAFF. CDR3 nucleotides: TGTGCCAGCAGAGCGCAGGGGAGGCGCACTGAAGCTTTCTTT.

The genes are TRBV14 and TRBJ2-7; 9 bases match TRBD2. The end of the DNA aligns better with TRBJ2-4, so the J call may be wrong. CDR1 is SGHDN and CDR2 is FVKESK in the germline V gene. The CDR3 extends over 14 amino acids. The CDR3 spells CASSQGTSVDIQYF. DNA of the CDR3: TGTGCCAGCAGCCAAGGGACTAGCGTGGACATTCAGTACTTC.

The chain has TRBV18 and TRBJ2-7; the D gene is possibly TRBD1 (6 bases). CDR3 length equals 15 residues. The V end lost 3 bases, the J end lost 0 bases, and 12 bases lay between the germline ends. In germline, CDR1 is KGHSH, CDR2 LQKENI. The CDR3 nucleotides read TGTGCCAGCTCACCGGAAGCAGGGGCCTCCTACGAGCAGTACTTC. Translation: CASSPEAGASYEQYF.